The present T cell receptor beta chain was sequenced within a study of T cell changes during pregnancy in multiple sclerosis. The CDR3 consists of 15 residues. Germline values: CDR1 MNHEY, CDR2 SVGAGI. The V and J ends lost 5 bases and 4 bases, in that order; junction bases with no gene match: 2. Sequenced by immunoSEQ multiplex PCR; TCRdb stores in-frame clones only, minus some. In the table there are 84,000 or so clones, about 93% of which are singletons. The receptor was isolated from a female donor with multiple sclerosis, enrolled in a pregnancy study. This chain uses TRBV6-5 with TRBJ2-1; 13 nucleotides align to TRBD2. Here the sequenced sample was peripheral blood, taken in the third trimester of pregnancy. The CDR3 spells CASSPLAGGYNEQFF. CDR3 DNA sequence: TGTGCCAGCAGTCCACTAGCGGGAGGGTACAATGAGCAGTTCTTC.